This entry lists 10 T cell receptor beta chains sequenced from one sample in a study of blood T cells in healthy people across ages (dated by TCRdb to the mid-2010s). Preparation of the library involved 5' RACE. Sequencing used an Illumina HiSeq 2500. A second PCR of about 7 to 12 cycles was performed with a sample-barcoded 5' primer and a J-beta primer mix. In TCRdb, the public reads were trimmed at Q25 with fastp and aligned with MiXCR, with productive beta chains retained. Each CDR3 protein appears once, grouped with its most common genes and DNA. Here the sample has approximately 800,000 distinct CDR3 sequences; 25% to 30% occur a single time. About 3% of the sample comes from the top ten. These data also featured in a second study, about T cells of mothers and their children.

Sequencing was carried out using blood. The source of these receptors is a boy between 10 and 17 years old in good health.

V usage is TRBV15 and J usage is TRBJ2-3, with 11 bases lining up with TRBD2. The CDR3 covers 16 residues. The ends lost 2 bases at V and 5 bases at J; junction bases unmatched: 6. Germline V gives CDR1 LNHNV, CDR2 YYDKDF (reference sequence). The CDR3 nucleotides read TGTGCCACCAGCAGACAACTAGCGGGGGTGGGAGATACGCAGTATTTT. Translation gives CATSRQLAGVGDTQYF.

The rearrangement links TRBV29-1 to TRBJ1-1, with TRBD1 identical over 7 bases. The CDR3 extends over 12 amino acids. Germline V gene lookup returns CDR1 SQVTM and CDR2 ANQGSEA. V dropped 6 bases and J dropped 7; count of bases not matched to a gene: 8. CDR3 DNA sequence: TGCAGCGTCGGTACAGGGGTTATTGAAGCTTTCTTT. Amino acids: CSVGTGVIEAFF.

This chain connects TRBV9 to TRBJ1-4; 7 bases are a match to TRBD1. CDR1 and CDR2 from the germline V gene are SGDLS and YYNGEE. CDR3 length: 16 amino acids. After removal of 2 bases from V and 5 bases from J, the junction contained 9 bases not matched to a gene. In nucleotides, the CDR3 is TGTGCCAGCAGCGTTGGGGACAGATCCTACAATGAAAAACTGTTTTTT. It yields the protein CASSVGDRSYNEKLFF.

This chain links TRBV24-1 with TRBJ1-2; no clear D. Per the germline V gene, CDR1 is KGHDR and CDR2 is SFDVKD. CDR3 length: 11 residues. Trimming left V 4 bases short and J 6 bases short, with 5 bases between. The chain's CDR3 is CATSDHDGYTF. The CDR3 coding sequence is TGTGCCACCAGTGACCATGATGGCTACACCTTC.

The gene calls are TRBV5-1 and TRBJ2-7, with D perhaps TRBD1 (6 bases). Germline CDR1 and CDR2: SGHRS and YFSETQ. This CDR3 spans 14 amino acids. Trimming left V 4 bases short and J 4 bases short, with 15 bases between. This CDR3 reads CASSRTGIWYEQYF. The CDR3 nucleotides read TGCGCCAGCAGCCGTACAGGGATTTGGTACGAGCAGTACTTC.

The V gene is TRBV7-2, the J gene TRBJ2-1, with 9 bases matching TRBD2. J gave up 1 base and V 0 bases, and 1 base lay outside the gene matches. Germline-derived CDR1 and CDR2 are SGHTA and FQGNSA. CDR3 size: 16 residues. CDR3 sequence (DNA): TGTGCCAGCAGCTTAGCGAGCGGGAGGTCCTACAATGAGCAGTTCTTC. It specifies CASSLASGRSYNEQFF.

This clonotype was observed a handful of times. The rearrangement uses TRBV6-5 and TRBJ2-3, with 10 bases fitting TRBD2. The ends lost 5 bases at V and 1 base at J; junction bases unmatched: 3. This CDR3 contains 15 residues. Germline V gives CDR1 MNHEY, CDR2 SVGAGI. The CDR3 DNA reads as TGTGCCAGCAGTCTAGCGGGGGCCCGCACAGATACGCAGTATTTT. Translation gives CASSLAGARTDTQYF.

The CDR3 DNA reads as TGTGCTAGTGCCAAGAAACAGGGGGCAGGTGAGCAGTTCTTC. This sequence encodes CASAKKQGAGEQFF. The J gene is TRBJ2-5, the V gene TRBV12-5; 9 positions agree with TRBD1. The J call could be wrong; TRBJ2-1 is a better fit for the DNA end. The CDR3 length is 14 residues. CDR1 is LGHNT, CDR2 FRNRAP, per germline.

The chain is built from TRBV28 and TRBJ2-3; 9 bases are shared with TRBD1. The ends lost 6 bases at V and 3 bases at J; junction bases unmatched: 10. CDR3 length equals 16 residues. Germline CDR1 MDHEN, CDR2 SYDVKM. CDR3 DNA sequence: TGTGCCAGCAGGACCGGGACAGGGAAAAGAACAGATACGCAGTATTTT. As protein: CASRTGTGKRTDTQYF.

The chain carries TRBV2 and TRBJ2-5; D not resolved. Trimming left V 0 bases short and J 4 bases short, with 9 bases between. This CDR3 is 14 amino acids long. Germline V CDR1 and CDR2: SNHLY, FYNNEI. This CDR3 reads CASSEAGWGETQYF. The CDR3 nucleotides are TGTGCCAGCAGTGAAGCTGGGTGGGGAGAGACCCAGTACTTC. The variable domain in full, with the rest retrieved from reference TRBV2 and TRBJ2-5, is EPEVTQTPSHQVTQMGQEVILRCVPISNHLYFYWYRQILGQKVEFLVSFYNNEISEKSEIFDDQFSVERPDGSNFTLKIRSTKLEDSAMYFCASSEAGWGETQYFGPGTRLLVL.